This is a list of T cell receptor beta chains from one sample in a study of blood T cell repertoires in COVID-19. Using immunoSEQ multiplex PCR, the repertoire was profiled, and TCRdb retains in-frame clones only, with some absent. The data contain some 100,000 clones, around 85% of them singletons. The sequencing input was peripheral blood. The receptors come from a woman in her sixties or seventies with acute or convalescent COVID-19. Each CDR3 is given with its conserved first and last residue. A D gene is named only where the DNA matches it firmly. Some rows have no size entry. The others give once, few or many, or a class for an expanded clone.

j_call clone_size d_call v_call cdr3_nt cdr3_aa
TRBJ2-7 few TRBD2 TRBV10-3 TGTGCCACCGGGGGCGGGCGGACTAGCGGGGGCTCCTACGAGCAGTACTTC CATGGGRTSGGSYEQYF
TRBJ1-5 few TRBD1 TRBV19 TGTGCCAGTAGTATTCGGGACAGGGTCTATAGCAATCAGCCCCAGCATTTT CASSIRDRVYSNQPQHF
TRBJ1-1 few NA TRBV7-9 TGTGCCAGCAGCTACAAACAGAGTGAAGCTTTCTTT CASSYKQSEAFF
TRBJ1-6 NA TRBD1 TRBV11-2 TGTGCCAGCACCACTAGACAGGGACAGAATTCACCCCTCCACTTT CASTTRQGQNSPLHF
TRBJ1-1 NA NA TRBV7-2 TGTGCCAGCAGCTTAGATCAGGGCCGCACTGAAGCTTTCTTT CASSLDQGRTEAFF
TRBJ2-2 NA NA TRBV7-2 TGTGCCAGCAGCTCACGCTGGCAGGGGAAGGTCGGGGAGCTGTTTTTT CASSSRWQGKVGELFF
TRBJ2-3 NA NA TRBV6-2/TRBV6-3 TGTGCCAGCAGTCCCTCGGGGGTGGCGCAGTATTTT CASSPSGVAQYF
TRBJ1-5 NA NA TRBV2 TGTGCCAGCAGACCGGACAGAACTGACCTTCAGCCCCAGCATTTT CASRPDRTDLQPQHF
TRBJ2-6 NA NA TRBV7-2 TGTGCCAGCAGCTATCCGGGACAAAACTCTGGGGCCAACGTCCTGACTTTC CASSYPGQNSGANVLTF
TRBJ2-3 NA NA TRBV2 TGTGCCAGCAGTGCTAGGACTACCACAGATACGCAGTATTTT CASSARTTTDTQYF
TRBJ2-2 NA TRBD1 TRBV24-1 TGTGCCACCAGTGACCCCGGACAGGGGGAGGCCGGGGAGCTGTTTTTT CATSDPGQGEAGELFF
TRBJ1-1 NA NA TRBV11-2 TGTGTCAGCAGCTTAGATGTTTGGGGGGGAAACACTGAAGCTTTCTTT CVSSLDVWGGNTEAFF
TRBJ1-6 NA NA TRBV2 TGTGCCAGCAGTGAGGCCAGAAATAATTCACCCCTCCACTTT CASSEARNNSPLHF
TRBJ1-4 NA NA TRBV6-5 TGTGCCAGCAGTTACTCTAGGGGTCAGAATGAAAAACTGTTTTTT CASSYSRGQNEKLFF
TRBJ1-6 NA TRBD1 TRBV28 TGTGCCAGCAGTTTCGGGGACAGGGGTTCACCCCTCCACTTT CASSFGDRGSPLHF
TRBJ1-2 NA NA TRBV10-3 TGTGCCATCAGTGAGTACAGGGATGGCTACACCTTC CAISEYRDGYTF
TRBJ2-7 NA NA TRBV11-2 TGTGCCACACAGAAAGACGGACACTCCTACGAGCAGTACTTC CATQKDGHSYEQYF
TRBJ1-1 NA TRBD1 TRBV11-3 TGTGCCAGCAGCTTAGTTAGGACAGGGACCACTGAAGCTTTCTTT CASSLVRTGTTEAFF